This T cell receptor beta chain was identified in a study of T cells after yellow fever vaccination. The study, taken as a whole, reports: The secondary T-cell response peaked on day 5, not day 15, but was weaker.

This clonotype was seen ten or more times. Its antigen is currently unknown. V lost 4 bases, J lost 1 base, and 4 bases stayed unmatched. The CDR3 length is 14 residues. Germline V lookup: CDR1 SGHRS, CDR2 YFSETQ. Via MiXCR, TCRdb re-called the 5' RACE reads, giving one row per CDR3 protein. The sample consists of about 260,000 distinct CDR3 sequences, 3.6% of them appearing once. J is TRBJ1-1 and V is TRBV5-1, with 7 positions matching TRBD1. The sequences come from PBMCs, collected 15 days after the yellow fever booster vaccination. This TCR was recovered from a man aged 18 to 29 who received the YFV17D yellow fever vaccine. The CDR3 sequence: CASSPGQPNTEAFF. The CDR3 bases are TGCGCCAGCAGCCCGGGACAGCCGAACACTGAAGCTTTCTTT.